This T cell receptor (beta chain) comes out of a study of blood T cells in healthy people across ages. Study conclusions and caveats: Older age went with lower TCR beta diversity per million T cells, in a roughly linear way. A greater number of naive CD4+ cells and higher diversity distinguished long-lived donors from aged donors.

As concerns this clonotype: Its antigen is not known.

A J-beta primer mix and a sample-barcoded 5' primer were used in a second PCR of about 7 to 12 cycles. Every cDNA molecule bore a tag from a template-switch adaptor containing 12 random nucleotides. In TCRdb, the 5' RACE reads were re-called with MiXCR into one record per CDR3 protein. The table has about 1.8 million distinct CDR3 sequences, about 50% seen once. V lost 2 bases and J 2 bases, leaving 13 bases between the germline ends. The CDR3 contains 16 residues. CDR1 is MNHEY and CDR2 is SVGEGT in the germline V gene. This TCR derives from a woman in her thirties or forties in good health. Sequencing used blood. The V call is TRBV6-2 or TRBV6-3, the J call TRBJ2-1; D possibly corresponds to TRBD1 (6 bases). The DNA of the CDR3 is TGTGCCAGCAGTTACGCAGGGGCCAGACCCTACAATGAGCAGTTCTTC. Its translation: CASSYAGARPYNEQFF.